What follows is one T cell receptor beta chain and its context. Its antigen specificity is not known. No qualities accompany the bases; no much larger clone lies one base away. From the cysteine up to the phenylalanine, the CDR3 has a length of 14 residues. Of all the DNA, just the CDR3 is kept, 42 bases in frame from base 1. From a lookup of the germline V gene (reference sequence), CDR1 and CDR2 are LNHNV and YYDKDF. Trimming costs V 0 bases and J 10 bases, and their ends lie 13 bases apart. The sample comes from a study of T-cell memory formation after mild COVID-19 (dated by TCRdb to about 2021). Background for the entire study: TCR sequence clusters from the two donors were found to be largely donor specific. Two young, previously healthy adult volunteers made up the cohort, one male and one female. In a couple of donors, T-cell clones that expanded and contracted after mild COVID-19 were tracked by sequencing TCRalpha and TCRbeta repertoires over time.

Ficoll-Paque density gradient centrifugation was used to isolate PBMCs. The research as a whole found: Whether the second-wave clones peaking on day 37 were SARS-CoV-2 specific was not confirmed. Only a couple of mild cases were covered by the study, and larger cohorts that include severe cases with pre-infection samples were considered necessary. Clones that contracted from day 15 to 85 showed balanced CD4/CD8 phenotypes, whereas a second wave of clones that expanded from day 15 to 37 leaned towards CD4+. Some responding clones were detected in pre-infection memory, which suggested that pre-existing cross-reactive memory T cells had joined the SARS-CoV-2 response. Contracting CD4+ clones appeared mostly in the CM and EM memory subsets, whereas CD8+ clones were enriched in EMRA.

The reads were generated on an Illumina NovaSeq 6000. Using 5'RACE with constant-segment primers, TCRalpha and TCRbeta cDNA libraries were constructed, with sample barcodes and unique molecular identifiers added in the process. RNA was extracted from every sample with Trizol reagent. Amplification of the libraries took two PCR steps, and the second step added a second sample barcode plus Illumina TruSeq adapters. Sequencing of the libraries was done on an Illumina NovaSeq, producing 2 x 150 bp paired-end reads. For the original study's pipeline: Demultiplexing of reads and collapsing into UMI-guided consensus sequences were performed with migec v1.2.7. Using mixcr v2.1.11, UMI consensuses were aligned to TRA and TRB V and J templates and then assembled into clonotypes. A clonotype was counted as expanded or contracted only when both edgeR and NoisET called the clonotype significant, with the noise models trained on biological replicates. For edgeR calls, the cutoffs were a false discovery rate-adjusted p below 0.01 and a log2 fold-change threshold of 1. As an exploratory analysis of dynamics, max-normalized trajectories of the 1000 most abundant clonotypes were examined with PCA combined with hierarchical clustering. Each responding clone was given a CD4 or CD8 phenotype based on the CD4+ and CD8+ repertoires, which had been sequenced separately. TCRdb itself trimmed the public reads at Q25 with fastp, ran MiXCR and retained productive beta chains. Rows with a matching CDR3 protein are joined into one entry that keeps the most common DNA and genes. These V and J calls derive from TCRdb rather than the authors' analysis. The sample table lists approximately 450,000 distinct CDR3 sequences, 18% of them with a count of one. The ten largest clonotypes hold roughly an eighth of the sample.

This TCR derives from an adult woman who had mild COVID-19 (a few samples of this study predate the infection). The sample titles of this study are shuffled in the database, so cell type and time point are left out; the donor was told from shared clones. The chain was built from TRBV15 and TRBJ2-1; the D gene is unclear. What was sequenced was PBMCs or a T cell subset sorted from them (not recorded which). The CDR3 reads CATSRDRTVLEQFF. The nucleotides are TGTGCCACCAGCAGAGACCGTACAGTATTAGAGCAGTTCTTC.